The source of this TCR beta chain is a study of CD8 T cells in Susac syndrome. Sequencing of TCR beta covered CD8+ and CD4+ T cells obtained from blood. Control patients had untreated stable or active relapsing-remitting multiple sclerosis by revised McDonald criteria. CDR1 is SGHAT, CDR2 FQNNGV, per germline. V shed 4 bases and J 4 bases; nucleotides not matched to a gene: 5. This CDR3 region has 15 residues. Regarding this clonotype: Its matching antigen is unknown.

It was with random hexamers that roughly 0.5 to 1 ug RNA was reverse transcribed. Multiplex immunoSEQ PCR targeted 54 Vbeta and 13 Jbeta TCR beta segments. TCRdb re-called the immunoSEQ multiplex PCR reads through MiXCR, storing one row per CDR3 protein. Of almost 450,000 distinct CDR3 sequences listed, around 83% were seen once; the top ten hold about 0.12%. Whole-study findings and limits: The authors acknowledged that the study's TCR sequencing and HLA analysis involved relatively few individuals.

This receptor was obtained from a human donor with multiple sclerosis. The chain carries TRBV11-2 and TRBJ2-3; TRBD1 matches at 10 bases. The sample consisted of CD8+ T cells from PBMCs. The CDR3 nucleotides read TGTGCCAGCAGCTCCGGACAGGGGGGCCCAGATACGCAGTATTTT. Translated, it gives CASSSGQGGPDTQYF.